This T cell receptor beta chain was recorded in a study of blood T cell repertoires in COVID-19. Study details: There were acute and convalescent COVID-19 samples, and they came from the United States, Italy and Spain. T cells, B-cell-depleted T cells, or PBMCs supplied cDNA or gDNA.

Per the original data handling: Estimated nucleated cell counts came from reference gene primer amplification. Sequencing used immunoSEQ multiplex PCR; TCRdb keeps in-frame clones, though not all of them. The V and J calls and clone size are taken from that table; D and trimming were inferred from the DNA. This table has about 61,000 clones, about 88% appearing once. The junction had 2 bases not matched to a gene; V was cut back by 0 bases and J by 6 bases. The CDR3 loop spans 14 amino acids. CDR1 is MNHNY, CDR2 SVGAGI, per germline (reference sequence). The receptor was isolated from a woman in her forties or fifties with active or convalescent COVID-19. The gene calls are TRBV6-6 and TRBJ1-5; 7 nucleotides line up with TRBD1. The sequencing input was peripheral blood. The CDR3 DNA sequence: TGTGCCAGCAGTTACTCAGACAGGGCTCAGCCCCAGCATTTT. Protein sequence: CASSYSDRAQPQHF.